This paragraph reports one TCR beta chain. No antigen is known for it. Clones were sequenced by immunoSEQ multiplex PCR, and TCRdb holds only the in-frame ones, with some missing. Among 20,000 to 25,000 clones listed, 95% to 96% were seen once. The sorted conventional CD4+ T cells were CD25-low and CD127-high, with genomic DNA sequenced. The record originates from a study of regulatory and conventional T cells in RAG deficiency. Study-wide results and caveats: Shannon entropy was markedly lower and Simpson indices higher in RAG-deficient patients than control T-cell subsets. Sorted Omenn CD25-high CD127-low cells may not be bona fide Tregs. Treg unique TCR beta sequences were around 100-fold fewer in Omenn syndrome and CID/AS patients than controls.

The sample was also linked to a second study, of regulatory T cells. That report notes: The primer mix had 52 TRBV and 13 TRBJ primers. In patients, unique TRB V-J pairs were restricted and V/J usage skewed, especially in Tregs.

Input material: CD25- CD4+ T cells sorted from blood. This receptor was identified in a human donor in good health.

The CDR3, as DNA: TGTGCCAGCAGCTTAACGTTGGTAGCGGGGGGCCCAGATACGCAGTATTTT. Encoded protein: CASSLTLVAGGPDTQYF. The chain has TRBV7-3 and TRBJ2-3, with 10 bases aligning to TRBD2. The trim removed 0 bases at V and 4 bases at J, leaving 7 bases unmatched. Germline assignment: CDR1 SGHTA and CDR2 FQGTGA. This CDR3 has 17 amino acids.